These 10 T cell receptor beta chains were all obtained from the same sample, sequenced in a study of early T cells in non-severe SARS-CoV-2 infection. MiXCR, applied by TCRdb to the 5' RACE reads, yields one record per CDR3 protein. The sample yields under 70,000 distinct CDR3 sequences, around 4.9% seen once. Material for sequencing was whole blood. These receptors came from an adult who was a healthcare worker with PCR-confirmed SARS-CoV-2 infection or an uninfected control (not recorded which).

The chain's CDR3 is CASSLGHGWSEDTEAFF. Here the CDR3 DNA reads TGTGCCAGCAGCTTGGGACACGGTTGGAGTGAGGACACTGAAGCTTTCTTT. The chain is built from TRBV5-6 and TRBJ1-1, with no clear D. V dropped 0 bases and J dropped 3 bases, with 18 bases sitting between them. Germline values: CDR1 SGHDT, CDR2 YYEEEE. The CDR3 has 17 amino acids.

This clonotype was recorded many times. V gene TRBV27 combines with J gene TRBJ2-7; D is possibly TRBD1 or TRBD2 (5 bases each). The germline gives CDR1 MNHEY, CDR2 SMNVEV (reference sequence). Trimming stripped 5 bases from V and 6 bases from J, with 14 bases between. The CDR3 totals 13 residues. CDR3 DNA sequence: TGTGCCAGCAGTGACCCAGGGACCGGCGAGCAGTACTTC. Translation gives CASSDPGTGEQYF.

This clonotype came up a few times. The genes are TRBV7-8 and TRBJ2-1; 7 bases fit TRBD2. The CDR3 sequence is 18 residues long. Per germline, CDR1 SGHVS and CDR2 FQNEAQ. V was pared by 3 bases and J by 2 bases, with 13 bases of the junction left unmatched. The CDR3, as DNA: TGTGCCAGCAGCTTCCCTGAGGGCGGGAGAAGGACCTACAATGAGCAGTTCTTC. Its protein is CASSFPEGGRRTYNEQFF.

There are a few counts of this clonotype. The CDR3 DNA is TGTGCCAGCAGCCAGCTCCTCGGCACAGATACGCAGTATTTT. This sequence encodes CASSQLLGTDTQYF. J is TRBJ2-3 and V is TRBV3-1; D is undetermined. Germline V lookup: CDR1 LGHDT, CDR2 YNNKEL (reference sequence). V lost 3 bases and J lost 1, with 8 bases in between. There are 14 residues in the CDR3.

This clonotype was found many times. The gene calls are TRBV14 and TRBJ2-7; 9 nucleotides line up with TRBD2. Germline V gene data show CDR1 as SGHDN and CDR2 as FVKESK. The CDR3 extends over 15 amino acids. V trimming: 4 bases; J trimming: 11 bases; junction bases outside the gene matches: 15. CDR3 sequence: CASSPLQRGAPRKYF. CDR3 nucleotides: TGTGCCAGCAGCCCCCTCCAGCGGGGGGCGCCTAGAAAGTACTTC.

This chain uses TRBV20-1 with TRBJ2-3; D uncertain. V was pared by 6 bases and J by 6 bases, with 10 bases between. The CDR3 is made up of 11 amino acids. The germline gives CDR1 DFQATT, CDR2 SNEGSKA (reference sequence). The CDR3 DNA sequence: TGCAGTGCCCCCGGAGTTGATACGCAGTATTTT. Residues: CSAPGVDTQYF.

This clonotype has more than one count but fewer than ten. This chain connects TRBV6-1 to TRBJ2-3, with D possibly matching TRBD2 (5 bases). CDR3 size: 15 residues. The V gene's germline CDR1 is MNHNS and CDR2 SASEGT. Trimming cost V 2 bases and J 0 bases, with 9 bases left between them. In DNA, the CDR3 is TGTGCCAGCAGTGAATTGGGAGTTAGCACAGATACGCAGTATTTT. Its translation: CASSELGVSTDTQYF.

The chain joins TRBV12-3 or TRBV12-4 to TRBJ1-6; 8 bases match TRBD1. Losses at the gene ends were 2 bases for V and 9 bases for J; bases not matched to a gene: 0. This CDR3 comprises 13 residues. CDR3 protein: CASSLQGASPLHF. In DNA form, the CDR3 reads TGTGCCAGCAGTTTACAGGGGGCTTCACCCCTCCACTTT.

This clonotype showed up many times. The chain has TRBV25-1 and TRBJ2-2, with D possibly being TRBD1 (5 bases). V lost 3 bases to trimming and J lost 6 bases, with 17 bases between them. CDR1 is MGHDK, CDR2 SYGVNS, per germline. The CDR3 runs to 16 residues. The CDR3 spells CASSDPTRAWAGELFF. The CDR3 DNA reads as TGTGCCAGCAGTGATCCGACCAGGGCATGGGCCGGGGAGCTGTTTTTT.

The V call is TRBV18, the J call TRBJ2-3; no clear D. Germline loops: CDR1 KGHSH, CDR2 LQKENI. The CDR3 extends over 14 amino acids. With 6 bases removed from V and 0 bases from J, the gap between germline ends came to 10 bases. The CDR3 DNA reads as TGTGCCAGCTCGGGCAGTACTAGCACAGATACGCAGTATTTT. Amino acid sequence: CASSGSTSTDTQYF.